This T cell receptor beta chain was captured in a study of blood T cell repertoires in COVID-19. This CDR3 is built from 15 residues. Germline CDR1 reads MNHEY; CDR2 reads SVGAGI. J lost 1 base, V lost 2 bases, and 4 bases had no gene match. The data were produced by immunoSEQ multiplex PCR, yet TCRdb's version contains in-frame clones alone and is incomplete. The data contain over 45,000 clones, 75% to 85% of them singletons. This chain connects TRBV6-5 to TRBJ2-7; 8 positions agree with TRBD2. This TCR was sampled from a man between 35 and 55 years old with acute or convalescent COVID-19. The specimen sequenced was peripheral blood. The chain's CDR3 is CASSYGGGWSYEQYF. In DNA form, the CDR3 reads TGTGCCAGCAGTTACGGCGGGGGGTGGTCCTACGAGCAGTACTTC.